Listed below are T cell receptor beta chains from one sample, sequenced in a study of blood T cell repertoires in COVID-19. Assay: immunoSEQ multiplex PCR; the TCRdb copy retains only in-frame clones and omits some. The sample records over 300,000 clones, approximately 89% being singletons. Sample: PBMCs or T cells enriched from blood (not recorded which). These receptors all come from a woman aged 35 to 49 who had recovered from COVID-19. Both conserved end residues are trimmed from each CDR3. Each record gives: J gene, V gene, CDR3 protein.

J gene: TRBJ2-6; V gene: TRBV10-3; CDR3 protein: AIGNSGANVLT
J gene: TRBJ2-3; V gene: TRBV24-1; CDR3 protein: ATRDRGLDTQY
J gene: TRBJ2-5; V gene: TRBV11-2; CDR3 protein: ASSVRGGRETQY
J gene: TRBJ2-3; V gene: TRBV30; CDR3 protein: AWSVRQADTQY
J gene: TRBJ1-6; V gene: TRBV5-6; CDR3 protein: ASSLQEGTLH
J gene: TRBJ1-5; V gene: TRBV28; CDR3 protein: ASTPSNQPQH
J gene: TRBJ2-7; V gene: TRBV18; CDR3 protein: ASSPAGYEQY
J gene: TRBJ2-1; V gene: TRBV30; CDR3 protein: AWSVPGLYNEQF
J gene: TRBJ2-3; V gene: TRBV10-3; CDR3 protein: AISADRESTDTQY
J gene: TRBJ2-7; V gene: TRBV4-1; CDR3 protein: ASSPRSGSSYEQY
J gene: TRBJ1-2; V gene: TRBV6-5; CDR3 protein: ASSYSDRANYGYT
J gene: TRBJ2-1; V gene: TRBV6-5; CDR3 protein: ASRATSGRAGKQF
J gene: TRBJ2-1; V gene: TRBV6-6; CDR3 protein: ASILGTGVPEQF
J gene: TRBJ2-7; V gene: TRBV10-2; CDR3 protein: ASSESARGVREQY
J gene: TRBJ1-6; V gene: TRBV3-1/TRBV3-2; CDR3 protein: ASSRPGQKNSPLH
J gene: TRBJ2-3; V gene: TRBV19; CDR3 protein: ASMAPLAGSSTDTQY
J gene: TRBJ2-1; V gene: TRBV4-3; CDR3 protein: ASSLDYRDEQF
J gene: TRBJ2-3; V gene: TRBV19; CDR3 protein: ASSIARTGGRDTQY
J gene: TRBJ1-6; V gene: TRBV6-4; CDR3 protein: ASSDNTRQNRGWFESSYNSPLH
J gene: TRBJ2-1; V gene: TRBV9; CDR3 protein: ASSVELYNEQF
J gene: TRBJ2-7; V gene: TRBV4-2; CDR3 protein: ASSQEGTGIREQY
J gene: TRBJ2-1; V gene: TRBV5-1; CDR3 protein: ASSWYSGSSYNEQF
J gene: TRBJ1-5; V gene: TRBV19; CDR3 protein: ASSIDRGRQPQH
J gene: TRBJ2-7; V gene: TRBV7-8; CDR3 protein: ASSSTGGAPPGLYEQY
J gene: TRBJ2-7; V gene: TRBV6-5; CDR3 protein: ASSPGQIYEQY
J gene: TRBJ1-1; V gene: TRBV11-3; CDR3 protein: ASSLDRNTEAF
J gene: TRBJ2-7; V gene: TRBV27; CDR3 protein: ASSLSTSGAYEQY
J gene: TRBJ1-2; V gene: TRBV7-9; CDR3 protein: ASSKEGSSNYGYT
J gene: TRBJ1-4; V gene: TRBV7-2; CDR3 protein: ASSSDRGQGNEKLF
J gene: TRBJ1-1; V gene: TRBV6-2/TRBV6-3; CDR3 protein: ASSLGQGKAF
J gene: TRBJ1-4; V gene: TRBV5-8; CDR3 protein: ASSHELESEKLF
J gene: TRBJ2-1; V gene: TRBV4-3; CDR3 protein: ASSHSIAGGDYNEQF
J gene: TRBJ2-5; V gene: TRBV5-6; CDR3 protein: ASSLFYRVVETQY
J gene: TRBJ2-2; V gene: TRBV2; CDR3 protein: ASRPDRGGELF
J gene: TRBJ2-1; V gene: TRBV5-1; CDR3 protein: ASSYSSGSNEQF
J gene: TRBJ2-7; V gene: TRBV6-1; CDR3 protein: ASSEWAGEGEQY
J gene: TRBJ2-5; V gene: TRBV5-4; CDR3 protein: ASSSLRGLGTSGTQY
J gene: TRBJ2-2; V gene: TRBV7-7; CDR3 protein: ASSPGPAGTGTGELF
J gene: TRBJ2-1; V gene: TRBV28; CDR3 protein: ASSSGLAGGHNEQF
J gene: TRBJ2-3; V gene: TRBV20-1; CDR3 protein: SASVGQGIADTQY
J gene: TRBJ1-3; V gene: TRBV7-2; CDR3 protein: ASSLSLTEPGNTIY
J gene: TRBJ2-1; V gene: TRBV25-1; CDR3 protein: ASSVTQGWNEQF
J gene: TRBJ2-3; V gene: TRBV7-2; CDR3 protein: ASAQLGSSGSGTDTQY
J gene: TRBJ2-7; V gene: TRBV19; CDR3 protein: ASSFGPGTGHQY
J gene: TRBJ2-3; V gene: TRBV9; CDR3 protein: ASKRITADTQY
J gene: TRBJ1-5; V gene: TRBV6-5; CDR3 protein: ASSYSGQMGQPQH
J gene: TRBJ2-7; V gene: TRBV4-2; CDR3 protein: ASSHTGRLASYEQY
J gene: TRBJ1-4; V gene: TRBV6-5; CDR3 protein: ASSYYDRAREKLF
J gene: TRBJ2-5; V gene: TRBV9; CDR3 protein: ASSPGLAGYQETQY
J gene: TRBJ2-5; V gene: TRBV3-1/TRBV3-2; CDR3 protein: ASSQAGGHGETQY
J gene: TRBJ2-5; V gene: TRBV29-1; CDR3 protein: SVARLAGGETQY
J gene: TRBJ2-5; V gene: TRBV5-1; CDR3 protein: ASMNSVQETQY
J gene: TRBJ1-1; V gene: TRBV7-9; CDR3 protein: ASSPGGGSGEAF
J gene: TRBJ2-7; V gene: TRBV28; CDR3 protein: ASSTSGGHRPYEQY
J gene: TRBJ2-7; V gene: TRBV19; CDR3 protein: ASSISRLAGSYEQY
J gene: TRBJ1-2; V gene: TRBV18; CDR3 protein: ASSPGQGDYGYT
J gene: TRBJ1-1; V gene: TRBV20-1; CDR3 protein: SASPLEVMNTEAF